A single T cell receptor (beta chain) is shown here with its context. What antigen it recognizes has not been identified. No base-level quality is on record; no much larger clone is a single base apart. From a lookup of the germline V gene, CDR1 and CDR2 are MDHEN and SYDVKM. V gives up 3 bases and J gives up 5 bases, and the segment between their germline ends measures 13 bases. The CDR3, from cysteine to phenylalanine, totals 15 residues. The DNA shown is the 45-base CDR3, in frame from base 1. Libraries were built with the immunoSEQ multiplex PCR assay. As stored in TCRdb, this immuneACCESS dataset retains in-frame rearrangements with V and J assigned. A fraction of the clones does not appear; measured against another copy, unresolved V genes explain less than half of the discrepancy, and the remainder lacks a known reason. Within this sample are around 67,000 clones, with about 90% of them counted one time only. Over 7.5% of the sample is taken by the ten largest.

This specimen comes from a study of T cell changes during pregnancy in multiple sclerosis (dated by TCRdb to between 2017 and 2020). Study-wide context: In women with multiple sclerosis, the researchers looked at how the T cell repertoire shifted as pregnancy progressed.

The receptor chain draws on TRBV28 and TRBJ2-2; perhaps TRBD1 is the D gene, with 5 bases matching. The clonotype was recovered from a female donor in good health, enrolled as a control in a pregnancy study. This specimen consisted of peripheral blood, obtained after pregnancy. For the CDR3, the sequence is CASSFRQGRTGELFF. The nucleotides read TGTGCCAGCAGTTTTCGGCAGGGAAGGACCGGGGAGCTGTTTTTT.